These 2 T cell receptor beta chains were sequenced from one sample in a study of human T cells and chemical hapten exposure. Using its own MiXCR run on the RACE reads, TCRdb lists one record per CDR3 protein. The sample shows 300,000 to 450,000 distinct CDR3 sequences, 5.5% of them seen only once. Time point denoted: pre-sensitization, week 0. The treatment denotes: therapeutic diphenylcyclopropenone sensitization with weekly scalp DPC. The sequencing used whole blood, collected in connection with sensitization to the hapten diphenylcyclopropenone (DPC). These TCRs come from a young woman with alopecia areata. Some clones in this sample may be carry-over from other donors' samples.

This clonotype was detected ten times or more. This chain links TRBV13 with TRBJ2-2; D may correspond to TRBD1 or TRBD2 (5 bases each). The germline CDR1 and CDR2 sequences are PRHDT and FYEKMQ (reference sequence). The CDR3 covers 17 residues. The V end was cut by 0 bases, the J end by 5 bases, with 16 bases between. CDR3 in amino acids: CASSLGRDGVVTGELFF. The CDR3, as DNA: TGTGCCAGCAGCTTAGGCCGGGACGGGGTCGTGACCGGGGAGCTGTTTTTT. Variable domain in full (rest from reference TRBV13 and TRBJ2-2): AAGVIQSPRHLIKEKRETATLKCYPIPRHDTVYWYQQGPGQDPQFLISFYEKMQSDKGSIPDRFSAQQFSDYHSELNMSSLELGDSALYFCASSLGRDGVVTGELFFGEGSRLTVL.

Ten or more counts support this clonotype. The CDR3 DNA sequence: TGTGCCAGCTCACCACCGAACAGGGTCGGAGGCTACACCTTC. It translates to CASSPPNRVGGYTF. The chain links TRBV18 to TRBJ1-2, with D possibly matching TRBD1 (6 bases). V was shortened by 0 bases and J by 8 bases, with 13 bases between the two germline ends. Per the germline V gene, CDR1 is KGHSH and CDR2 is LQKENI. CDR3 length: 14 residues.